Sequencing of this T cell receptor (beta chain) was carried out in a study of T cells after yellow fever vaccination. Broader study findings: Repertoires sorted by FACS could include abundant clonotypes that are contaminants from the bulk population. Although the secondary response was weaker, it peaked faster, at day 5 versus 15. Booster sampling recovered most clones from primary vaccination (around 96% CD4, roughly 88% CD8). Clonotypes shared by both compartments, CD4 and CD8, made up a small share.

After removal of 6 bases from V and 7 bases from J, the junction contained 15 bases not matched to a gene. This CDR3 contains 17 residues. This clonotype was found a few times. Its antigen is as yet unknown. TCRdb called the 5' RACE reads again in MiXCR, with one record for every CDR3 protein. Of 600,000 to 750,000 distinct CDR3 sequences detected, approximately 13% appear once; the ten largest clones hold about 15%. This sequence was found in a man in his thirties or forties who received the YFV17D yellow fever vaccine. The chain recombines TRBV12-3 or TRBV12-4 with TRBJ1-1; 12 bases align to TRBD1. This specimen consisted of PBMCs, obtained on the day of the yellow fever booster vaccination. The CDR3 nucleotides read TGTGCCAGCAGGGGGACAGGGGGCCGAAATGGGGTCATTGAAGCTTTCTTT. This sequence encodes CASRGTGGRNGVIEAFF.